A single sample is the source of the 18 T cell receptor beta chains below, sequenced in a study of shared clonotypes between healthy human individuals (dated by TCRdb to the early 2020s). Library creation used the immunoSEQ multiplex PCR assay. In TCRdb, the immuneACCESS table is reduced to in-frame sequences with V and J assigned. These tables do not hold every clone; where another copy was compared, an unresolved V gene accounts for under half, and the others remain unexplained. In this sample the table shows approximately 530,000 clones, almost 97% of which occur a single time. The ten largest clones add up to less than 0.06% of the sample. Sequencing used naive CD4+ T cells sorted from blood. The intended sense of this specimen's cell subset or site label: CD45RA+ positively selected. These receptors all come from a woman in her 30s in good health.

As DNA, the CDR3 is TGTGCCAGTAGTATAGCCATGGGGATATCCTACGAGCAGTACTTC. Encoded protein: CASSIAMGISYEQYF. This sequence joins TRBV19 and TRBJ2-7; D gene unclear. The ends were cut back, 1 base at V and 1 base at J, with 11 bases in the middle. Per germline, CDR1 LNHDA and CDR2 SQIVND (reference sequence). CDR3 length: 15 residues.

The table lists this clone with a count of one. The V gene is TRBV9, the J gene TRBJ2-7; 9 nucleotides match TRBD1. The V and J ends lost 0 bases and 3 bases, in that order; junction bases with no gene match: 4. The germline gives CDR1 SGDLS, CDR2 YYNGEE. There are 15 residues in the CDR3. The CDR3 sequence is CASSVGDREYYEQYF. CDR3 DNA: TGTGCCAGCAGCGTAGGGGACAGGGAATACTACGAGCAGTACTTC.

The gene calls are TRBV6-1 and TRBJ1-1; D is ambiguous. Trimming removed 8 bases from V and 1 base from J, with 11 bases in between. This CDR3 is built from 13 residues. The germline gives CDR1 MNHNS, CDR2 SASEGT. CDR3 loop: CASSTASNTEAFF. The CDR3 nucleotides read TGTGCCAGCTCTACAGCCTCGAACACTGAAGCTTTCTTT.

The chain combines TRBV5-6 with TRBJ2-7; 11 bases map to TRBD1. From germline, CDR1 is SGHDT and CDR2 YYEEEE. With 0 bases clipped from V and 6 bases from J, the junction kept 5 bases outside the gene matches. CDR3 length: 15 amino acids. CDR3: CASSLEGTGGREQYF. The DNA for the CDR3 is TGTGCCAGCAGCTTGGAAGGGACAGGGGGGCGCGAGCAGTACTTC. Together with reference TRBV5-6 and TRBJ2-7, the CDR3 gives the full variable domain: DAGVTQSPTHLIKTRGQQVTLRCSPKSGHDTVSWYQQALGQGPQFIFQYYEEEERQRGNFPDRFSGHQFPNYSSELNVNALLLGDSALYLCASSLEGTGGREQYFGPGTRLTVT.

This clone was detected once. Within the sample, other DNA sequences also encode this same CDR3. The chain employs TRBV19 and TRBJ1-5; no clear D gene. The CDR3 totals 12 residues. Germline V lookup: CDR1 LNHDA, CDR2 SQIVND (reference sequence). Trimming pared 5 bases from V and 4 bases from J, leaving 6 bases between. CDR3 protein: CASSLPNQPQHF. The CDR3 nucleotides read TGTGCCAGTAGTCTGCCAAATCAGCCCCAGCATTTT.

The chain recombines TRBV28 with TRBJ2-7; TRBD1 is a possible D gene (6 bases). Germline V gene sequence: CDR1 MDHEN, CDR2 SYDVKM. The CDR3 extends over 15 amino acids. V lost 3 bases to trimming and J lost 6 bases, with 18 bases between them. CDR3 amino acids: CASSLYSGQSGEQYF. The DNA for the CDR3 is TGTGCCAGCAGTTTGTACAGCGGACAGTCTGGCGAGCAGTACTTC.

The chain is built from TRBV27 and TRBJ1-5; unclear D gene. This CDR3 is built from 16 residues. Germline V gene data show CDR1 as MNHEY and CDR2 as SMNVEV (reference sequence). V was cut by 5 bases and J by 0 bases, with 14 bases left in between. CDR3 sequence: CASSPLSGRSNQPQHF. CDR3 nucleotide sequence: TGTGCCAGCAGTCCTCTAAGTGGGCGTAGCAATCAGCCCCAGCATTTT.

The genes are TRBV7-9 and TRBJ2-3, with TRBD2 matching 14 bases. Germline lookup yields CDR1 SEHNR and CDR2 FQNEAQ (reference sequence). This CDR3 has 15 amino acids. V shed 5 bases, J shed 5 bases, and the junction held 3 bases outside the gene matches. CDR3 region: CASSTGLAGVDTQYF. In DNA, the CDR3 is TGTGCCAGCAGCACGGGACTAGCGGGAGTAGATACGCAGTATTTT.

This rearrangement joins TRBV2 to TRBJ1-2; D unclear. The V end lost 0 bases, the J end lost 7 bases, and 6 bases lay between the germline ends. This CDR3 comprises 12 residues. Germline V lookup: CDR1 SNHLY, CDR2 FYNNEI. CDR3 DNA: TGTGCCAGCAGTGAAGCACCGGGTGGCTACACCTTC. Translated, it gives CASSEAPGGYTF.

CDR3 region: CATGPGAGVGNEQFF. The CDR3 DNA reads as TGCGCCACCGGACCGGGGGCGGGAGTGGGGAATGAGCAGTTCTTC. V and J are TRBV10-1 and TRBJ2-1, with D perhaps TRBD2 (7 bases). This CDR3 spans 15 amino acids. Germline V gives CDR1 WNHNN, CDR2 SYGVQD (reference sequence). Trimming shortened V by 10 bases and J by 7 bases, and 23 bases separated the two germline ends.

CDR3 amino acids: CASSPGFSTEAFF. In DNA, the CDR3 is TGTGCCAGCAGTCCAGGGTTTAGCACTGAAGCTTTCTTT. The rearrangement uses TRBV6-5 and TRBJ1-1; D is possibly TRBD1 (5 bases). The length of the CDR3 is 13 residues. With 5 bases removed from V and 4 bases from J, the gap between germline ends came to 11 bases. Germline V gene data show CDR1 as MNHEY and CDR2 as SVGAGI.

The chain has TRBV18 and TRBJ2-7; 12 bases line up with TRBD1. The length of the CDR3 is 15 residues. V was pared by 3 bases and J by 4 bases, with 4 bases of the junction left unmatched. The germline gives CDR1 KGHSH, CDR2 LQKENI. In DNA, the CDR3 is TGTGCCAGCTCACCTGGGACAGGGGGCGGTTACGAGCAGTACTTC. Translation: CASSPGTGGGYEQYF.

The rearrangement links TRBV2 to TRBJ2-7; 7 positions agree with TRBD2. Germline CDR1 SNHLY, CDR2 FYNNEI. V lost 0 bases, J lost 4 bases, and 9 bases stayed unmatched. CDR3 size: 16 residues. This chain's CDR3 is CASSEAWGRARYEQYF. The DNA for the CDR3 is TGTGCCAGCAGTGAAGCGTGGGGGAGGGCCCGGTACGAGCAGTACTTC. The full variable domain, with the rest looked up from reference TRBV2 and TRBJ2-7, is EPEVTQTPSHQVTQMGQEVILRCVPISNHLYFYWYRQILGQKVEFLVSFYNNEISEKSEIFDDQFSVERPDGSNFTLKIRSTKLEDSAMYFCASSEAWGRARYEQYFGPGTRLTVT.

The chain joins TRBV7-9 to TRBJ1-3; a possible D gene is TRBD1 (5 bases). CDR1 is SEHNR and CDR2 is FQNEAQ in the germline V gene (reference sequence). This CDR3 comprises 15 residues. Between the trimmed V and J ends, which lost 5 bases and 0 bases, there was a span of 11 bases. Here the CDR3 reads CASSRDGASGNTIYF. The CDR3 DNA reads as TGTGCCAGCAGCCGGGACGGAGCCTCTGGAAACACCATATATTTT.

This clone has just one count. An end of the junction does not agree with germline; a read error may underlie this. The V and J genes are TRBV4-2 and TRBJ1-2; the D is unclear. The germline gives CDR1 LGHNA, CDR2 YNFKEQ. The length of the CDR3 is 17 residues. CDR3 in amino acids: CATSDLARCGKIYGYTF. In DNA form, the CDR3 reads TGTGCCACCAGCGATCTCGCAAGGTGTGGAAAGATCTATGGCTACACCTTC.

V and J are TRBV21-1 and TRBJ1-5. TRBV21-1 is reported as a pseudogene. The CDR3 length is 15 residues. This CDR3 is CASTPTRVWNQPQHF. The CDR3 nucleotides read TGTGCCAGCACTCCGACCCGGGTGTGGAATCAGCCCCAGCATTTT.

This clone appeared once. The CDR3: CASSIDGRNTEAFF. The CDR3 nucleotides read TGTGCCAGCAGCATTGATGGTAGGAACACTGAAGCTTTCTTT. This chain connects TRBV28 to TRBJ1-1; unclear D gene. This CDR3 comprises 14 residues. V lost 6 bases and J lost 1, with 12 bases in between. The germline V gene encodes CDR1 MDHEN and CDR2 SYDVKM.

The chain combines TRBV6-1 with TRBJ2-7, with 12 positions matching TRBD2. CDR1 is MNHNS, CDR2 SASEGT, per germline. J was trimmed by 5 bases and V by 2 bases; bases with no gene match: 4. The CDR3 has 15 amino acids. The CDR3 loop is CASSELAGGRHEQYF. The DNA for the CDR3 is TGTGCCAGCAGTGAACTAGCGGGAGGGCGCCACGAGCAGTACTTC.